This T cell receptor beta chain was identified during a study of beta chain features in type 1 diabetes. The V gene's germline CDR1 is SEHNR and CDR2 FQNEAQ (reference sequence). The CDR3 runs 13 residues. The V gene lost 2 bases and the J gene lost 2 bases, with 6 bases spanning the gap. Study-wide results and caveats: Fewer junction insertions and more nucleotide deletions appeared in type 1 diabetes patients. Patients with Type 1 diabetes showed moderately but significantly shorter TCRB CDR3s in all four CD4+ subsets.

The isolated RNA, all of it, was reverse transcribed, so expressed TCRB transcripts were what got sequenced. This table comes from immunoSEQ multiplex PCR, and its TCRdb copy is limited to in-frame clones, with some not included. This table has hundreds of thousands of clones, about an eighth appearing once. With respect to this clone: The antigen is not known.

The sequenced sample consisted of naive CD4+ T cells from blood. The chain carries TRBV7-9 and TRBJ1-2; D not resolved. The receptor was derived from a man between 18 and 29 years old with type 1 diabetes. CDR3 sequence (DNA): TGTGCCAGCAGCTTAAGCAGAAACTATGGCTACACCTTC. Its protein is CASSLSRNYGYTF.